This TCR beta chain originates from a study of blood T cell repertoires in COVID-19. Overall study context: Sample material is recorded as cDNA or gDNA derived from T cells, B-cell-depleted T cells, or PBMCs.

The study drew participants aged about 18 to 90 years from roughly 25 US areas. The table came from immunoSEQ multiplex PCR; TCRdb's copy has only in-frame clones and leaves some out. The top ten clones hold around 7.9% of a sample with hundreds of thousands of clones, around nine tenths of them seen once. V lost 0 bases and J 10 bases, leaving 13 bases between the germline ends. The CDR3 contains 15 residues. Germline V lookup: CDR1 LGHDT, CDR2 YNNKEL (reference sequence). The sequenced sample consisted of PBMCs or T cells enriched from blood (not recorded which). This clonotype was obtained from a woman aged 60 to 75 who had recovered from COVID-19. The gene calls are TRBV3-1 (or the pseudogene TRBV3-2) and TRBJ1-6, with a tentative D call TRBD1 (5 bases). The CDR3 DNA follows: TGTGCCAGCAGCCAAGAACTACCAGGGAACTCACCCCTCCACTTT. It encodes CASSQELPGNSPLHF.